The 15 T cell receptor beta chains presented below share a single source sample, sequenced in a study of early T cells in non-severe SARS-CoV-2 infection. A single record per CDR3 protein comes from TCRdb applying MiXCR to the 5' RACE reads. The sample lists about 67,000 distinct CDR3 sequences; 10% were seen once. Sequenced here: whole blood, sampled at baseline. The receptors come from an adult who was a healthcare worker with PCR-confirmed SARS-CoV-2 infection or an uninfected control (not recorded which).

There are many counts of this clonotype. The V call is TRBV14, the J call TRBJ1-1; the D gene is possibly TRBD1 (5 bases). CDR1 is SGHDN and CDR2 is FVKESK in the germline V gene. The CDR3 covers 15 residues. With 0 bases removed from V and 1 base from J, the gap between germline ends came to 9 bases. The CDR3 protein is CASSQDQDKNTEAFF. The CDR3 DNA reads as TGTGCCAGCAGCCAAGACCAGGACAAGAACACTGAAGCTTTCTTT.

This clonotype was seen a few times. The chain carries TRBV4-1 and TRBJ1-1, with 7 nucleotides matching TRBD1. The CDR3 covers 12 residues. CDR1 and CDR2 from the germline V gene are MGHRA and YSYEKL. With 0 bases clipped from V and 11 bases from J, the junction kept 3 bases outside the gene matches. The CDR3 coding sequence is TGCGCCAGCAGCCAAGAGAACAGGGGTGCTTTCTTT. Protein sequence: CASSQENRGAFF.

The CDR3 nucleotides read TGTGCCAGCAGTCAGGACAGGGTAACTAATGAAAAACTGTTTTTT. It is translated as CASSQDRVTNEKLFF. The rearrangement uses TRBV28 and TRBJ1-4; 8 bases match TRBD1. With V trimmed by 5 bases and J by 1 base, 3 bases remained unmatched. CDR1 MDHEN and CDR2 SYDVKM come from the germline V gene. The CDR3 is 15 residues long.

This clonotype showed up many times. The chain has TRBV5-1 and TRBJ2-7; the D call may be TRBD1 or TRBD2 (5 bases each). The CDR3 is 18 amino acids. Germline V gene data show CDR1 as SGHRS and CDR2 as YFSETQ. The ends were cut back, 1 base at V and 4 bases at J, with 24 bases in the middle. CDR3 loop: CASSLKKGGHSDTYEQYF. The CDR3 nucleotides read TGCGCCAGCAGCTTGAAGAAAGGAGGACACTCAGATACTTACGAGCAGTACTTC. Looking up the rest from reference TRBV5-1 and TRBJ2-7 gives the full variable domain: KAGVTQTPRYLIKTRGQQVTLSCSPISGHRSVSWYQQTPGQGLQFLFEYFSETQRNKGNFPGRFSGRQFSNSRSEMNVSTLELGDSALYLCASSLKKGGHSDTYEQYFGPGTRLTVT.

The chain recombines TRBV29-1 with TRBJ1-1; D not resolved. The V end lost 7 bases, the J end lost 0 bases, and 12 bases lay between the germline ends. The CDR3 contains 13 residues. CDR1 SQVTM and CDR2 ANQGSEA come from the germline V gene. The CDR3 sequence: CSARRTVNTEAFF. CDR3 in DNA: TGCAGCGCCCGAAGGACTGTGAACACTGAAGCTTTCTTT.

This clonotype was seen only a few times. This chain links TRBV5-1 with TRBJ1-2; D remains unclear. V lost 2 bases, J lost 7 bases, and 6 bases lay in between. Germline V lookup: CDR1 SGHRS, CDR2 YFSETQ. There are 11 residues in the CDR3. The CDR3 loop reads CASSFRGGYTF. The CDR3 nucleotides read TGCGCCAGCAGCTTCCGGGGTGGCTACACCTTC.

V and J are TRBV20-1 and TRBJ2-1; 15 nucleotides line up with TRBD2. The CDR3 totals 18 residues. Germline V lookup: CDR1 DFQATT, CDR2 SNEGSKA (reference sequence). Unmatched junction bases numbered 16, after V lost 3 bases and J lost 10 bases. Here the CDR3 DNA reads TGCAGTGCTAGGAGGGGGACTAGCGGGAGGCTGAGAGTTTGGGAGCAGTTCTTC. Translated, it gives CSARRGTSGRLRVWEQFF.

This chain joins TRBV12-3 or TRBV12-4 and TRBJ2-7, with TRBD1 matching 8 bases. After removal of 5 bases from V and 0 bases from J, the junction contained 3 bases not matched to a gene. There are 14 residues in the CDR3. The CDR3 DNA is TGTGCCAGCAGTCGGACAGGGATCTCCTACGAGCAGTACTTC. Translating gives CASSRTGISYEQYF.

The CDR3, as DNA: TGTGCCAGCAGCACAGGACAGGGTTTGAGGTACGAGCAGTACTTC. It yields the protein CASSTGQGLRYEQYF. V usage is TRBV7-6 and J usage is TRBJ2-7, with 8 bases identical to TRBD1. Germline-derived CDR1 and CDR2 are SGHVS and FNYEAQ. The CDR3 runs 15 residues. The V segment lost 5 bases and the J segment 4 bases; nucleotides outside the gene matches: 10. Based on the CDR3 plus reference TRBV7-6 and TRBJ2-7, the full variable domain is GAGVSQSPRYKVTKRGQDVALRCDPISGHVSLYWYRQALGQGPEFLTYFNYEAQQDKSGLPNDRFSAERPEGSISTLTIQRTEQRDSAMYRCASSTGQGLRYEQYFGPGTRLTVT.

This clonotype has at least ten counts. V usage is TRBV20-1 and J usage is TRBJ2-7; possible D gene TRBD2, 6 bases. Per the germline V gene, CDR1 is DFQATT and CDR2 is SNEGSKA (reference sequence). This CDR3 is 13 amino acids long. Trimming took 3 bases from V and 1 from J, leaving 10 bases between them. The CDR3 protein is CSASFRGSYEQYF. The CDR3 coding sequence is TGCAGTGCTAGCTTCCGGGGGTCCTACGAGCAGTACTTC.

This clonotype was recorded many times. This chain uses TRBV7-2 with TRBJ2-7; TRBD1 matches 9 bases. The CDR3 runs 17 residues. Unmatched junction bases numbered 11, after V lost 5 bases and J lost 0 bases. CDR1 is SGHTA and CDR2 is FQGNSA in the germline V gene. In DNA, the CDR3 is TGTGCCAGCAGCCCGGGTCCGGGACAGGGAGTCTCCTACGAGCAGTACTTC. Translation: CASSPGPGQGVSYEQYF.

This clonotype was seen a few times. V and J are TRBV2 and TRBJ2-4; perhaps TRBD1 as D (6 bases). The CDR3 totals 14 residues. Germline V gene data show CDR1 as SNHLY and CDR2 as FYNNEI. The V end was cut by 5 bases, the J end by 0 bases, with 8 bases between. The CDR3 nucleotides are TGTGCCAGCAGTCGGGACAAAGCCAAAAACATTCAGTACTTC. This encodes CASSRDKAKNIQYF.

Regarding this clonotype: A read error may produce the germline difference seen at one junction end. The V call is TRBV11-2, the J call TRBJ2-5, with a tentative D call TRBD2 (6 bases). The CDR3 is 15 residues long. CDR1 is SGHAT and CDR2 is FQNNGV in the germline V gene. Here the CDR3 DNA reads TGTGTCAGCAGTCCGCAGTCTTGGGGGAGGGAGACCCAGTACTTC. Its translation is CVSSPQSWGRETQYF.

In its sample, this clonotype was seen a few times. This rearrangement joins TRBV29-1 to TRBJ2-3; D remains ambiguous. Looked up from germline, CDR1 is SQVTM and CDR2 is ANQGSEA. Trimming removed 2 bases from V and 6 bases from J, with 9 bases in between. This CDR3 has 12 residues. CDR3: CSVELASDTQYF. CDR3 sequence (DNA): TGCAGCGTTGAATTGGCGTCTGATACGCAGTATTTT.

Ten or more counts support this clonotype. The chain joins TRBV5-1 to TRBJ1-2; possibly TRBD1 for D (6 bases). V was shortened by 0 bases and J by 6 bases, with 6 bases between the two germline ends. The CDR3 runs 12 residues. Germline V gene data show CDR1 as SGHRS and CDR2 as YFSETQ. The CDR3 sequence is CASSLEGDGYTF. In DNA, the CDR3 is TGCGCCAGCAGCTTGGAGGGGGATGGCTACACCTTC. Combining the CDR3 with reference TRBV5-1 and TRBJ1-2 gives the whole variable domain KAGVTQTPRYLIKTRGQQVTLSCSPISGHRSVSWYQQTPGQGLQFLFEYFSETQRNKGNFPGRFSGRQFSNSRSEMNVSTLELGDSALYLCASSLEGDGYTFGSGTRLTVV.